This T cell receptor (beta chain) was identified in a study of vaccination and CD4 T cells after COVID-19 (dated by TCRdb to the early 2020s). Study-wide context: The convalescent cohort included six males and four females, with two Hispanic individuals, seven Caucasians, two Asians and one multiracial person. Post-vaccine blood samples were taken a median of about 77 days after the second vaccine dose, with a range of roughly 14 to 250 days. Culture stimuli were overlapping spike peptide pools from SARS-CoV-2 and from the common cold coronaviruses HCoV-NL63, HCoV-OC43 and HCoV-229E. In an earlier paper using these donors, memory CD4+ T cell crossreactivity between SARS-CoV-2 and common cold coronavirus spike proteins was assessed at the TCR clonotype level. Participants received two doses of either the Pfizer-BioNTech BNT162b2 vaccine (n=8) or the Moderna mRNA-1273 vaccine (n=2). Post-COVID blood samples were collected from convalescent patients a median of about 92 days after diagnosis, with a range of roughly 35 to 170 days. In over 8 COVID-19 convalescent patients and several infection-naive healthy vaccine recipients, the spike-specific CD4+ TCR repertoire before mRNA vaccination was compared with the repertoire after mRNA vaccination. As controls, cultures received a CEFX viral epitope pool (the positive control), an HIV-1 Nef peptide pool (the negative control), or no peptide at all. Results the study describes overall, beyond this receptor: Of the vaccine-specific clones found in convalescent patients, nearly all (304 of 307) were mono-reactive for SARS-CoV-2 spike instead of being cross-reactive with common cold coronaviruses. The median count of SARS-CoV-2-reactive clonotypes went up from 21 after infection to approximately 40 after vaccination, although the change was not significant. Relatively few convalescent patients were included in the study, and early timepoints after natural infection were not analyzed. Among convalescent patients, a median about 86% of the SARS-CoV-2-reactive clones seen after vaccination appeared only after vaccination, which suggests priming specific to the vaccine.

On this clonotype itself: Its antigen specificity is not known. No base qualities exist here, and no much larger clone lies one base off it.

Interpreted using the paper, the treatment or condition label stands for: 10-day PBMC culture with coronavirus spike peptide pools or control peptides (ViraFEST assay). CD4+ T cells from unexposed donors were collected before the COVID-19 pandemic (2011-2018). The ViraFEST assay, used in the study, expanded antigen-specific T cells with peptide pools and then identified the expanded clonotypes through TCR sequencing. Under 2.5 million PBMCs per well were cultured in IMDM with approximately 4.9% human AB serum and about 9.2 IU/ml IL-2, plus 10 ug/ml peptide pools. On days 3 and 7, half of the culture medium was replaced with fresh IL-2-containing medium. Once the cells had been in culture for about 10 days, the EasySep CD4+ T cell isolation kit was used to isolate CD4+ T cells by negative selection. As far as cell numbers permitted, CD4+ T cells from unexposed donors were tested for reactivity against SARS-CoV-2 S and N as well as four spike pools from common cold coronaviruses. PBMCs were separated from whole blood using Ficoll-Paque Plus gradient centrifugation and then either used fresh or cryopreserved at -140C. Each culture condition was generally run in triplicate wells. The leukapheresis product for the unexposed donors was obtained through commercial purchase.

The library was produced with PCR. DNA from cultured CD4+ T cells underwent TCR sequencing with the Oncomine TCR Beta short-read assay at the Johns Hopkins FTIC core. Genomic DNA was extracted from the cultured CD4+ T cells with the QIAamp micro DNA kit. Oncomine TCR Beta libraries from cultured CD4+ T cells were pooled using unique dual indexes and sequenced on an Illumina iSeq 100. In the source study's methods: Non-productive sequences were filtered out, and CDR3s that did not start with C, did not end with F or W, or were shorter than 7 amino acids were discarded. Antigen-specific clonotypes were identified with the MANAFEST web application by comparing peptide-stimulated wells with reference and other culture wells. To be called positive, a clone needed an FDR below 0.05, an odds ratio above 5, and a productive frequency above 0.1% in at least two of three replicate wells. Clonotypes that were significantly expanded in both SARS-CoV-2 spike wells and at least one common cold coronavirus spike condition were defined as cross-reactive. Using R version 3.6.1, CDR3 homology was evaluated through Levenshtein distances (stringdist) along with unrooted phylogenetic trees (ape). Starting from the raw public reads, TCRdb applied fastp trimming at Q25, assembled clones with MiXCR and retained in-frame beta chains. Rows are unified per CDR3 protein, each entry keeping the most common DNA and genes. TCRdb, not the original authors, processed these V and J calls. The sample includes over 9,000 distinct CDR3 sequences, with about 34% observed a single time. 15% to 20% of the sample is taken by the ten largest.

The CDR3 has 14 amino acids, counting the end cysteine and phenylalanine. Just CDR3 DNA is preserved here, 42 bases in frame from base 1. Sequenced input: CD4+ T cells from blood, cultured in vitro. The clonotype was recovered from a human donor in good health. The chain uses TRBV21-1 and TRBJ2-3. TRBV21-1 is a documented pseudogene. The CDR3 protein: CASSKDRVTDTQYF. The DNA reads TGTGCCAGCAGCAAAGATCGGGTAACAGATACGCAGTATTTT.